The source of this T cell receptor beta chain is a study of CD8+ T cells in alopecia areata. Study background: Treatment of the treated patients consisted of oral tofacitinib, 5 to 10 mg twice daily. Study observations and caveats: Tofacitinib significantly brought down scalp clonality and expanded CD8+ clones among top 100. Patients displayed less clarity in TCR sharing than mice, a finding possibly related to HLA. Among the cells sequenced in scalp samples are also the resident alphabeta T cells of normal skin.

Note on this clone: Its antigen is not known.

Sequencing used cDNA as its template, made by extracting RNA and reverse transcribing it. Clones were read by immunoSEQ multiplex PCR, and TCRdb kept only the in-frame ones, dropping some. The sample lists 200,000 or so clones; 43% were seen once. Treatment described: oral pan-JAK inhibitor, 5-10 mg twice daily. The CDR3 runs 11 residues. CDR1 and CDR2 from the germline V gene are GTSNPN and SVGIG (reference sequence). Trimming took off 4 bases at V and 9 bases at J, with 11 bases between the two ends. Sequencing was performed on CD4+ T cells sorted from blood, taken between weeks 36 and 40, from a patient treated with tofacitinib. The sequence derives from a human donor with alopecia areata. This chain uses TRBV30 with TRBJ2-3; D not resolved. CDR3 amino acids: CAWTARDTQYF. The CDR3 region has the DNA TGTGCCTGGACCGCACGCGACACGCAGTATTTT.